This is a list of T cell receptor beta chains from one sample in a study of shared T cell receptors in the human thymus. The assay was immunoSEQ multiplex PCR, and TCRdb's table has in-frame clones only and misses some. The sample has more than 550,000 clones, around 87% seen once. These data also featured in a second study, about human thymus T cells.

The sample consisted of thymocytes. The receptors derive from a boy in the first two years of life with a congenital heart defect. CDR3s include the opening cysteine and the closing phenylalanine or tryptophan. A D gene is named only where the DNA matches it firmly. Not all rows give a size; the values are once, few, many and, for expanded clones, a class.

V,J,size,D,CDR3,DNA
TRBV25-1,TRBJ2-1,.,.,CASSPVGPWIYEQFF,TGTGCCAGCAGCCCCGTGGGGCCTTGGATCTATGAGCAGTTCTTC
TRBV27,TRBJ2-7,.,TRBD2,CASSSSAGLAGAFSYEQYF,TGTGCCAGCAGTTCTTCCGCCGGACTAGCGGGCGCCTTCTCCTACGAGCAGTACTTC
TRBV19,TRBJ2-6,few,.,CASSMGGISGANVLTF,TGTGCCAGTAGTATGGGGGGAATCTCTGGGGCCAACGTCCTGACTTTC
TRBV7-8,TRBJ1-4,.,.,CASSRTNEKLFF,TGTGCCAGCAGCCGAACTAATGAAAAACTGTTTTTT
TRBV6-5,TRBJ2-2,.,.,CASKPVASNTGELFF,TGTGCCAGCAAACCCGTGGCTTCAAACACCGGGGAGCTGTTTTTT
TRBV15,TRBJ2-7,.,.,CATSRVMWLDGGSSYEQYF,TGTGCCACCAGCAGAGTAATGTGGCTAGATGGCGGGTCCTCCTACGAGCAGTACTTC
TRBV27,TRBJ2-7,.,TRBD1,CASRWDRGSREQYF,TGTGCCAGCAGATGGGACAGGGGGTCGCGCGAGCAGTACTTC
TRBV5-1,TRBJ2-7,.,.,CASSLIRYEQYF,TGCGCCAGCAGCTTGATCCGTTACGAGCAGTACTTC
TRBV28,TRBJ2-1,.,.,CASSEKSPGSYNEQFF,TGTGCCAGCAGTGAAAAAAGCCCGGGGTCCTACAATGAGCAGTTCTTC
TRBV25-1,TRBJ1-1,.,TRBD1,CASSGTGLETEAFF,TGTGCCAGCAGTGGGACAGGGCTTGAAACTGAAGCTTTCTTT
TRBV15,TRBJ2-7,.,TRBD1,CATTDRGPEQYF,TGTGCCACCACCGACAGGGGGCCCGAGCAGTACTTC
TRBV30,TRBJ1-1,.,.,CAFGRTRLHTEAFF,TGTGCATTTGGAAGAACCAGACTGCACACTGAAGCTTTCTTT
TRBV29-1,TRBJ1-1,once,.,CSVDPTEGVAFF,TGCAGCGTTGACCCGACCGAAGGGGTAGCTTTCTTT
TRBV7-2,TRBJ2-7,.,TRBD2,CASSHNNIETSGEIYEQYF,TGTGCCAGCAGCCACAATAACATCGAGACTAGCGGGGAAATCTACGAGCAGTACTTC
TRBV10-2,TRBJ2-1,.,.,CASSDINEQFF,TGCGCCAGCAGTGATATCAATGAGCAGTTCTTC
TRBV7-6,TRBJ2-1,.,TRBD2,CASSQGLAGYNEQFF,TGTGCCAGCAGCCAGGGACTAGCGGGATACAATGAGCAGTTCTTC
TRBV10-3,TRBJ2-3,.,.,CAISEPEGSTDTQYF,TGTGCCATCAGTGAACCCGAGGGCAGCACAGATACGCAGTATTTT
TRBV7-4,TRBJ1-1,.,.,CASSYPRPLGAATEAFF,TGTGCCAGCAGCTACCCCCGACCTTTGGGGGCTGCCACTGAAGCTTTCTTT
TRBV9,TRBJ2-1,.,TRBD2,CASSVAGGATSGNEQFF,TGTGCCAGCAGCGTAGCCGGGGGGGCAACTAGCGGCAATGAGCAGTTCTTC
TRBV28,TRBJ1-5,.,.,CASSCLVFSNQPQHF,TGTGCCAGCAGTTGTCTCGTATTTAGCAATCAGCCCCAGCATTTT
TRBV28,TRBJ2-2,.,TRBD1,CASSWDRGQGAPNTGELFF,TGTGCCAGCAGTTGGGACAGGGGGCAGGGGGCCCCCAACACCGGGGAGCTGTTTTTT
TRBV5-5,TRBJ1-5,few,TRBD1,CASSTGQALNQPQHF,TGTGCCAGCAGCACAGGACAGGCGCTAAATCAGCCCCAGCATTTT
TRBV11-2,TRBJ2-7,.,TRBD1,CASSQTGIEQYF,TGTGCCAGCAGCCAGACAGGGATCGAGCAGTACTTC
TRBV11-2,TRBJ2-7,few,TRBD2,CASSPTGTRHYEQYF,TGTGCCAGCAGCCCTACCGGGACTAGACATTACGAGCAGTACTTC
TRBV5-6,TRBJ2-4,.,.,CASSFFLVAKNIQYF,TGTGCCAGCAGCTTTTTTCTCGTAGCCAAAAACATTCAGTACTTC
TRBV20-1,TRBJ2-5,.,.,CSPLVLETQYF,TGCAGTCCACTAGTCCTCGAGACCCAGTACTTC
TRBV27,TRBJ1-6,.,.,CASSRDGGVDSPLHF,TGTGCCAGCAGCCGTGACGGCGGCGTAGATTCACCCCTCCACTTT
TRBV9,TRBJ2-3,.,.,CASSATSTTDTQYF,TGTGCCAGCAGCGCAACTAGCACCACAGATACGCAGTATTTT